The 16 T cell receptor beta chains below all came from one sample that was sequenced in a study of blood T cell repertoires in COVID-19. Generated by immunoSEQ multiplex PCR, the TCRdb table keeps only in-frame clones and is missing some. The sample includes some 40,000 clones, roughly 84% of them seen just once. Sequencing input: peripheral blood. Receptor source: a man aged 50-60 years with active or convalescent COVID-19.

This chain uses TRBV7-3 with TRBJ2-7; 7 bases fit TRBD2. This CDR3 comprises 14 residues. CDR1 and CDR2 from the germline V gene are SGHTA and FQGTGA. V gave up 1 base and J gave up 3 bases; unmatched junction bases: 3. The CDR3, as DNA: TGTGCCAGCAGCTTAAGGACTAGTGGCTACGAGCAGTACTTC. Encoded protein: CASSLRTSGYEQYF.

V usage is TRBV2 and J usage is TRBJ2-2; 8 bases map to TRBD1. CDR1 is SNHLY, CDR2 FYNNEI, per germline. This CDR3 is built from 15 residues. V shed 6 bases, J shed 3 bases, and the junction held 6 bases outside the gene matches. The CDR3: CASRRQGTHTGELFF. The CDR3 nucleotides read TGTGCCAGCAGAAGACAGGGGACCCACACCGGGGAGCTGTTTTTT.

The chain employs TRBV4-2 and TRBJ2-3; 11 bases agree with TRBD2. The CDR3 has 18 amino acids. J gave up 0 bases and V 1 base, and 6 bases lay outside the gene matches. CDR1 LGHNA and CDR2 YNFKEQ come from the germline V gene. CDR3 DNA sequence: TGTGCCAGCAGCCAAGGGACTAGCGGGCGAACTAGCACAGATACGCAGTATTTT. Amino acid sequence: CASSQGTSGRTSTDTQYF.

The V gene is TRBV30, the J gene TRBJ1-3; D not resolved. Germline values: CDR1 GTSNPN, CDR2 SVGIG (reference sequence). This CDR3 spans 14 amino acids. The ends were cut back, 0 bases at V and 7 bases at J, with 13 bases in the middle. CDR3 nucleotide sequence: TGTGCCTGGAGTGTGAGGGCAGTATTGAACACCATATATTTT. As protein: CAWSVRAVLNTIYF.

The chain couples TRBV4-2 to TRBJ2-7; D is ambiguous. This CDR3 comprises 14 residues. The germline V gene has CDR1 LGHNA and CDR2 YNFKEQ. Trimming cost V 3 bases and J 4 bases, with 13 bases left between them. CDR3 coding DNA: TGTGCCAGCAGCCAGGCTTATGGCAGGTACGAGCAGTACTTC. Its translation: CASSQAYGRYEQYF.

CDR3 sequence (DNA): TGTGCCAGTAGTCCGGGGGACAGGGGTAATCAGCCCCAGCATTTT. The encoded protein is CASSPGDRGNQPQHF. V usage is TRBV19 and J usage is TRBJ1-5; 10 positions agree with TRBD1. J was trimmed by 4 bases and V by 5 bases; bases with no gene match: 5. Germline V gene data show CDR1 as LNHDA and CDR2 as SQIVND (reference sequence). The CDR3 has 15 amino acids. The full variable domain, rest sourced from reference TRBV19 and TRBJ1-5, is DGGITQSPKYLFRKEGQNVTLSCEQNLNHDAMYWYRQDPGQGLRLIYYSQIVNDFQKGDIAEGYSVSREKKESFPLTVTSAQKNPTAFYLCASSPGDRGNQPQHFGDGTRLSIL.

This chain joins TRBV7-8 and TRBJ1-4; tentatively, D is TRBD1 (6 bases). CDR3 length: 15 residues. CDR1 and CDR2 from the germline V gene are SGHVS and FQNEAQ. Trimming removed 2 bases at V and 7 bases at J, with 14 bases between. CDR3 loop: CASSLSAGAGEKLFF. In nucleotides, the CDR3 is TGTGCCAGCAGCTTAAGTGCAGGGGCCGGTGAAAAACTGTTTTTT.

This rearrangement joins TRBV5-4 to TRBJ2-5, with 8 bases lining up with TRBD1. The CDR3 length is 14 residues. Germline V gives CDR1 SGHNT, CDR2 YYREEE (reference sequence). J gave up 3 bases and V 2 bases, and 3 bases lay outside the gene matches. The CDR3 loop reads CASSFPDREETQYF. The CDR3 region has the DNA TGTGCCAGCAGCTTTCCGGACAGGGAAGAGACCCAGTACTTC.

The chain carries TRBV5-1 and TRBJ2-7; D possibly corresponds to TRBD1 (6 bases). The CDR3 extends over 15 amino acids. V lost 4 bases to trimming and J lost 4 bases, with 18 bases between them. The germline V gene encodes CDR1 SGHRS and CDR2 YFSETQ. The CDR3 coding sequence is TGCGCCAGCAGCCCATTCGGCAGGGGCGCGTACGAGCAGTACTTC. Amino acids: CASSPFGRGAYEQYF.

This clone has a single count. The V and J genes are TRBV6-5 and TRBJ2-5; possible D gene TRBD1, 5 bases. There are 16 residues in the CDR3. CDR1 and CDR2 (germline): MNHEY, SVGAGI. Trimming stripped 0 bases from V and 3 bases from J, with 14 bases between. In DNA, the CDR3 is TGTGCCAGCAGTTACTCGTCTTCACCAGGGAAAGAGACCCAGTACTTC. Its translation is CASSYSSSPGKETQYF.

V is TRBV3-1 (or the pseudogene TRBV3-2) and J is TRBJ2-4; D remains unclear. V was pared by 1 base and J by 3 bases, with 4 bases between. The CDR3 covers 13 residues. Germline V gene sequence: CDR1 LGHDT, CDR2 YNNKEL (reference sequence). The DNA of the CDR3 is TGTGCCAGCAGCCAAGGGCACAAAAACATTCAGTACTTC. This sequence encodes CASSQGHKNIQYF.

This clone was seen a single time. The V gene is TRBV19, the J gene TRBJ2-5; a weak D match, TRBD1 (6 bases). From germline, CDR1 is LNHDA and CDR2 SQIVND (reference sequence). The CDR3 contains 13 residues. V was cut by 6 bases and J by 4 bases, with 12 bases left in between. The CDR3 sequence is CASSSTGGETQYF. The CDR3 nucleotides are TGTGCCAGTAGCTCGACAGGAGGAGAGACCCAGTACTTC.

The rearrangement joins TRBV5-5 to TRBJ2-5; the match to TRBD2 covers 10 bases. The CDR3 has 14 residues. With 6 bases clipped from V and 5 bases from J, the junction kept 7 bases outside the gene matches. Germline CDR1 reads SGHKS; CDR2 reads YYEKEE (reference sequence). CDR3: CASNGAGGRETQYF. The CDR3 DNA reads TGTGCCAGCAATGGAGCGGGGGGGCGTGAGACCCAGTACTTC.

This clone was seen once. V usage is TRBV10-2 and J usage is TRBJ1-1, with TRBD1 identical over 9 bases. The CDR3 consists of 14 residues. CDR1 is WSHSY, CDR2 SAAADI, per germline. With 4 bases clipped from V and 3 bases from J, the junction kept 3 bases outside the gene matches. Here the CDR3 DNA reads TGCGCCAGCAGTGCGAGACAGGGGGACACTGAAGCTTTCTTT. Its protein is CASSARQGDTEAFF.

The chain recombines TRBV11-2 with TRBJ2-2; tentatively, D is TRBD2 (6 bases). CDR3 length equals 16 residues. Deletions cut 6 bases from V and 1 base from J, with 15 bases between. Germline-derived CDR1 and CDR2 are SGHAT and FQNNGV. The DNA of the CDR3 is TGTGCCAGCAGAAAATCCGGGGGTTGGAACACCGGGGAGCTGTTTTTT. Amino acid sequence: CASRKSGGWNTGELFF. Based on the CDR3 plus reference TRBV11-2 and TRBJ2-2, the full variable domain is EAGVAQSPRYKIIEKRQSVAFWCNPISGHATLYWYQQILGQGPKLLIQFQNNGVVDDSQLPKDRFSAERLKGVDSTLKIQPAKLEDSAVYLCASRKSGGWNTGELFFGEGSRLTVL.

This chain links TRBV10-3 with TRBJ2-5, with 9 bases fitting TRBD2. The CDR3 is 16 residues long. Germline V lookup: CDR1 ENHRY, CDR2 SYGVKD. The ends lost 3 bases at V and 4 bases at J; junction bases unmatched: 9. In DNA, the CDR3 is TGTGCCATCAGTGATTTCGGACTAGCGCCTCGAGAGACCCAGTACTTC. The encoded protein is CAISDFGLAPRETQYF.